The 29 T cell receptor beta chains below all came from one sample that was sequenced in a study of shared clonotypes between healthy human individuals. The naive CD8 population came from CD45RO-negative cells selected for CCR7, without terminally differentiated effector memory CD45RA+ cells. Clones were sequenced by immunoSEQ multiplex PCR, and TCRdb holds only the in-frame ones, with some missing. Of about 870,000 clones in the sample, 92% were seen once. The sample comprised naive CD8+ T cells sorted from blood. The receptors were gathered from a man between 25 and 39 years old in good health.

The chain couples TRBV7-9 to TRBJ2-6; tentative D call: TRBD2 (5 bases). CDR1 is SEHNR and CDR2 is FQNEAQ in the germline V gene (reference sequence). The CDR3 extends over 15 amino acids. Trimming took off 5 bases at V and 2 bases at J, with 10 bases between the two ends. The CDR3 region has the DNA TGTGCCAGCAGCCCAGAAGCGGCTGGGGCCAACGTCCTGACTTTC. Translating gives CASSPEAAGANVLTF.

The chain couples TRBV28 to TRBJ2-7, with D unresolved. Per the germline V gene, CDR1 is MDHEN and CDR2 is SYDVKM. The CDR3 has 17 amino acids. V was pared by 5 bases and J by 3 bases, with 23 bases between. CDR3 bases: TGTGCCAGCAGTCTATCCTACCCTGCTAGGCTGGACTACGAGCAGTACTTC. This gives the protein CASSLSYPARLDYEQYF.

J is TRBJ2-7 and V is TRBV7-9, with 10 bases lining up with TRBD1. V was clipped by 2 bases and J by 4 bases; unmatched bases: 5. The CDR3 is 15 amino acids. Germline values: CDR1 SEHNR, CDR2 FQNEAQ (reference sequence). CDR3 DNA: TGTGCCAGCAGCTTAAGGGGACAGGGGTTTTACGAGCAGTACTTC. Translating it yields CASSLRGQGFYEQYF.

This sequence joins TRBV6-6 and TRBJ2-7, with 8 bases identical to TRBD1. This CDR3 region has 12 residues. V dropped 6 bases and J dropped 9; count of bases not matched to a gene: 7. Germline lookup yields CDR1 MNHNY and CDR2 SVGAGI (reference sequence). This CDR3 is CASSPGGQGQYF. The CDR3 DNA is TGTGCCAGCAGCCCAGGGGGCCAGGGGCAGTACTTC.

The J gene is TRBJ2-3, the V gene TRBV7-8; D may be TRBD2 (5 bases). There are 12 residues in the CDR3. Germline CDR1 SGHVS, CDR2 FQNEAQ. With 1 base removed from V and 7 bases from J, the gap between germline ends came to 6 bases. The CDR3 DNA reads TGTGCCAGCAGCTTAGGGAGGAATACGCAGTATTTT. It codes for CASSLGRNTQYF.

The CDR3 loop is CASGRAESPRDTQYF. In nucleotides, the CDR3 is TGTGCCAGCGGACGGGCGGAGTCCCCTCGAGATACGCAGTATTTT. This chain uses TRBV9 with TRBJ2-3; D is uncertain. Germline CDR1 reads SGDLS; CDR2 reads YYNGEE. CDR3 length: 15 residues. V dropped 7 bases and J dropped 5 bases, with 20 bases sitting between them.

This CDR3 reads CASSPRQDHTQYF. As DNA, the CDR3 is TGTGCCAGCAGCCCTAGACAGGATCATACGCAGTATTTT. V usage is TRBV9 and J usage is TRBJ2-3; perhaps TRBD1 as D (6 bases). Between the trimmed V and J ends, which lost 4 bases and 7 bases, there was a span of 13 bases. CDR1 is SGDLS, CDR2 YYNGEE, per germline. The CDR3 spans 13 residues.

This CDR3 reads CASSADRAGNTIYF. CDR3 in DNA: TGTGCCAGCAGTGCGGACAGAGCTGGAAACACCATATATTTT. The chain couples TRBV27 to TRBJ1-3, with D possibly TRBD1 on 6 matching bases. Between the trimmed V and J ends, which lost 5 bases and 2 bases, there was a span of 10 bases. The CDR3 is made up of 14 amino acids. Germline CDR1 MNHEY, CDR2 SMNVEV (reference sequence).

This chain uses TRBV5-8 with TRBJ1-4; 7 positions agree with TRBD1. The germline V gene encodes CDR1 SGHTS and CDR2 YDEGEE. The CDR3 length is 16 residues. After removal of 0 bases from V and 4 bases from J, the junction contained 6 bases not matched to a gene. CDR3 in amino acids: CASSLGFGQVNEKLFF. For the CDR3, the DNA is TGTGCCAGCAGCTTGGGGTTTGGACAGGTTAATGAAAAACTGTTTTTT. The full variable domain, with the rest looked up from reference TRBV5-8 and TRBJ1-4, is EAGVTQSPTHLIKTRGQQATLRCSPISGHTSVYWYQQALGLGLQFLLWYDEGEERNRGNFPPRFSGRQFPNYSSELNVNALELEDSALYLCASSLGFGQVNEKLFFGSGTQLSVL.

Comments on this clone: The identical CDR3 is also encoded by other nucleotide sequences in the sample. CDR3 sequence (DNA): TGTGCCAGCAGCTTAGACCCGTCATACGAGCAGTACTTC. It encodes CASSLDPSYEQYF. The chain links TRBV5-4 to TRBJ2-7, with D hard to call. Germline V gives CDR1 SGHNT, CDR2 YYREEE (reference sequence). The V and J ends lost 2 bases and 4 bases respectively, with 10 bases between them. CDR3 length: 13 amino acids.

The chain uses TRBV5-5 and TRBJ2-5; 7 nucleotides line up with TRBD1. Looked up from germline, CDR1 is SGHKS and CDR2 is YYEKEE (reference sequence). The CDR3 has 14 amino acids. V shed 3 bases and J 3 bases; nucleotides not matched to a gene: 5. The CDR3 nucleotides are TGTGCCAGCAGCTCTCGACAGGGCAAAGAGACCCAGTACTTC. Translation gives CASSSRQGKETQYF.

This clone has a handful of counts. Its ends do not fully match the called genes, so a read error is possible. The chain is built from TRBV7-7 and TRBJ2-2; a possible D gene is TRBD2 (6 bases). The germline gives CDR1 SSHAT, CDR2 FNYEAQ (reference sequence). The CDR3 is 14 residues long. CDR3 sequence: CASSQLAGSGELFF. CDR3 DNA: TGTGCTAGCAGCCAACTAGCCGGATCCGGGGAGCTGTTTTTT.

This clone was found a few times. The chain uses TRBV19 and TRBJ1-5; a possible D gene is TRBD1 (6 bases). This CDR3 comprises 16 residues. The germline V gene has CDR1 LNHDA and CDR2 SQIVND (reference sequence). Trimming shortened V by 3 bases and J by 6 bases, and 18 bases separated the two germline ends. DNA for the CDR3: TGTGCCAGTAGTATTAGGGACACCCGCTCGGGTCAGCCCCAGCATTTT. It encodes CASSIRDTRSGQPQHF.

The gene calls are TRBV7-8 and TRBJ2-7; D not certain. The CDR3 extends over 12 amino acids. V shed 1 base and J shed 4 bases, with 5 bases lying between them. Germline V lookup: CDR1 SGHVS, CDR2 FQNEAQ. The CDR3: CASSLEVYEQYF. The CDR3 DNA follows: TGTGCCAGCAGCTTAGAGGTGTACGAGCAGTACTTC.

The rearrangement uses TRBV10-3 and TRBJ2-5; 11 bases match TRBD2. The V segment lost 3 bases and the J segment 5 bases; nucleotides outside the gene matches: 5. The CDR3 loop spans 15 amino acids. The germline gives CDR1 ENHRY, CDR2 SYGVKD. The CDR3 reads CAISEVTSGSETQYF. The CDR3 DNA reads TGTGCCATCAGTGAAGTCACTAGCGGGAGTGAGACCCAGTACTTC.

The chain uses TRBV6-1 and TRBJ1-4; D remains ambiguous. The V end was cut by 4 bases, the J end by 0 bases, with 18 bases between. CDR1 MNHNS and CDR2 SASEGT come from the germline V gene. CDR3 length: 18 amino acids. The CDR3 loop reads CASSGRSQLVATNEKLFF. CDR3 nucleotide sequence: TGTGCCAGCAGTGGAAGGAGCCAGTTGGTTGCAACTAATGAAAAACTGTTTTTT.

The chain joins TRBV11-2 to TRBJ1-3; weak D call: TRBD1 (5 bases). V was shortened by 5 bases and J by 1 base, with 12 bases between the two germline ends. The CDR3 spans 15 residues. Germline lookup yields CDR1 SGHAT and CDR2 FQNNGV. The CDR3 nucleotides are TGTGCCAGCAGCCCGAGGCGGGGGTCTGGAAACACCATATATTTT. Translation gives CASSPRRGSGNTIYF.

This chain links TRBV10-2 with TRBJ2-7; possible D gene TRBD2, 5 bases. Trimming shortened V by 5 bases and J by 0 bases, and 11 bases separated the two germline ends. The germline gives CDR1 WSHSY, CDR2 SAAADI. The CDR3 spans 14 residues. DNA of the CDR3: TGCGCCAGCAGTCATCCAGCGGACTCCTACGAGCAGTACTTC. It specifies CASSHPADSYEQYF.

This chain connects TRBV7-2 to TRBJ1-5; D not resolved. Germline V gene sequence: CDR1 SGHTA, CDR2 FQGNSA. The ends were cut back, 2 bases at V and 9 bases at J, with 11 bases in the middle. The CDR3 covers 13 residues. DNA of the CDR3: TGTGCCAGCAGCTTACTGGCCGGGAGGCCCCAGCATTTT. Translated, it gives CASSLLAGRPQHF.

This sequence joins TRBV9 and TRBJ2-5, with D possibly TRBD1 on 6 matching bases. Looked up from germline, CDR1 is SGDLS and CDR2 is YYNGEE. Trimming pared 2 bases from V and 3 bases from J, leaving 14 bases between. This CDR3 has 15 residues. The CDR3 region has the DNA TGTGCCAGCAGCGTTTTTACAGGGCCTGAAGAGACCCAGTACTTC. Residues: CASSVFTGPEETQYF.

The genes are TRBV27 and TRBJ2-5; a weak D match, TRBD2 (6 bases). The J call is in doubt because the DNA end fits TRBJ2-7 better. Germline V gene data show CDR1 as MNHEY and CDR2 as SMNVEV (reference sequence). The CDR3 sequence is 14 residues long. The CDR3 here is CASSFGGATYEQYF. The DNA for the CDR3 is TGTGCCAGCAGTTTTGGAGGGGCAACCTACGAGCAGTACTTC.

The chain links TRBV7-3 to TRBJ2-3, with 7 bases lining up with TRBD1. The trim removed 0 bases at V and 3 bases at J, leaving 3 bases unmatched. CDR1 and CDR2 from the germline V gene are SGHTA and FQGTGA. The CDR3 consists of 15 residues. DNA for the CDR3: TGTGCCAGCAGCTTAACCGGGACAGATACAGATACGCAGTATTTT. Translating it yields CASSLTGTDTDTQYF.

The genes are TRBV9 and TRBJ2-1; D unresolved. Germline assignment: CDR1 SGDLS and CDR2 YYNGEE. CDR3 size: 19 residues. Between the trimmed V and J ends, which lost 4 bases and 3 bases, there was a span of 26 bases. The DNA of the CDR3 is TGTGCCAGCAGCCAAGTCCCCCCTGCGTCCGCGGATCGCTACAATGAGCAGTTCTTC. Amino acids: CASSQVPPASADRYNEQFF. The variable domain in full, with the rest retrieved from reference TRBV9 and TRBJ2-1, is DSGVTQTPKHLITATGQRVTLRCSPRSGDLSVYWYQQSLDQGLQFLIQYYNGEERAKGNILERFSAQQFPDLHSELNLSSLELGDSALYFCASSQVPPASADRYNEQFFGPGTRLTVL.

The chain couples TRBV2 to TRBJ2-1; D might be TRBD1 or TRBD2, each matching 8 bases. The germline V and J ends were trimmed by 7 bases and 2 bases, with 27 bases remaining between them. Germline CDR1 reads SNHLY; CDR2 reads FYNNEI. There are 19 residues in the CDR3. DNA for the CDR3: TGTGCCAGCATTTACAGGGGGGATGACGCGGGAGGCACCTACAATGAGCAGTTCTTC. Encoded protein: CASIYRGDDAGGTYNEQFF.

The chain couples TRBV28 to TRBJ2-7; the D gene is possibly TRBD1 (6 bases). The germline V gene encodes CDR1 MDHEN and CDR2 SYDVKM. The CDR3 runs 15 residues. The ends were cut back, 6 bases at V and 4 bases at J, with 19 bases in the middle. CDR3 DNA sequence: TGTGCCAGCAGGAACACCGGGACAATACAGTACGAGCAGTACTTC. Amino acid sequence: CASRNTGTIQYEQYF.

The chain recombines TRBV28 with TRBJ2-7; D is unresolved. Germline CDR1 is MDHEN and CDR2 is SYDVKM. The CDR3 is 18 residues long. Between the trimmed V and J ends, which lost 4 bases and 4 bases, there was a span of 26 bases. The CDR3: CASSSYLRLVGRGYEQYF. The DNA of the CDR3 is TGTGCCAGCAGTTCCTACCTACGGCTTGTGGGAAGAGGTTACGAGCAGTACTTC. Full variable domain (rest looked up from reference TRBV28 and TRBJ2-7): DVKVTQSSRYLVKRTGEKVFLECVQDMDHENMFWYRQDPGLGLRLIYFSYDVKMKEKGDIPEGYSVSREKKERFSLILESASTNQTSMYLCASSSYLRLVGRGYEQYFGPGTRLTVT.

The chain couples TRBV28 to TRBJ2-7; D might be TRBD2 (6 bases). CDR1 MDHEN and CDR2 SYDVKM come from the germline V gene. The CDR3 is 17 residues long. The ends were cut back, 3 bases at V and 0 bases at J, with 18 bases in the middle. CDR3 nucleotides: TGTGCCAGCAGTTTTAATCCCCTCGGGACTGCCTCCTACGAGCAGTACTTC. Its translation is CASSFNPLGTASYEQYF. The full variable domain, with the rest looked up from reference TRBV28 and TRBJ2-7, is DVKVTQSSRYLVKRTGEKVFLECVQDMDHENMFWYRQDPGLGLRLIYFSYDVKMKEKGDIPEGYSVSREKKERFSLILESASTNQTSMYLCASSFNPLGTASYEQYFGPGTRLTVT.

V and J are TRBV27 and TRBJ1-3; no firm D call. Trimming left V 0 bases short and J 4 bases short, with 10 bases between. In germline, CDR1 is MNHEY, CDR2 SMNVEV (reference sequence). CDR3 length: 15 residues. Here the CDR3 DNA reads TGTGCCAGCAGTTTATCGAGCGGGGTCGGAAACACCATATATTTT. Amino acids: CASSLSSGVGNTIYF.

This chain joins TRBV27 and TRBJ2-1, with D perhaps matching TRBD1 or TRBD2 (5 bases each). V was trimmed by 0 bases and J by 15 bases, leaving 15 bases between them. Germline V gene lookup returns CDR1 MNHEY and CDR2 SMNVEV (reference sequence). This CDR3 has 13 residues. The CDR3 is CASSLSWGRGRFF. CDR3 nucleotide sequence: TGTGCCAGCAGTTTATCGTGGGGGAGAGGCCGGTTCTTC.